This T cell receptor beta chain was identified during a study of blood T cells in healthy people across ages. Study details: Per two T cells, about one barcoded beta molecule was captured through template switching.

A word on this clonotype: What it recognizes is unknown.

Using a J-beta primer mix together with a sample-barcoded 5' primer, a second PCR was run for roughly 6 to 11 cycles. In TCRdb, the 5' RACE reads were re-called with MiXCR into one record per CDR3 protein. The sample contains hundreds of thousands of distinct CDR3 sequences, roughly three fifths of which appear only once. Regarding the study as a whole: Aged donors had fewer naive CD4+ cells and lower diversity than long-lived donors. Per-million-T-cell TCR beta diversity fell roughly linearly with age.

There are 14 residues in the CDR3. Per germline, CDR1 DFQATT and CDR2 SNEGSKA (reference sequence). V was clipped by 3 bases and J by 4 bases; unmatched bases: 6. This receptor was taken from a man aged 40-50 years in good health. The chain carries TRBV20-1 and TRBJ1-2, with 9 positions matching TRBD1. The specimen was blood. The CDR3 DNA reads TGCAGTGCTAGTCCGGGACAGGGCACCTATGGCTACACCTTC. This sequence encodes CSASPGQGTYGYTF.